One and the same sample provided the 24 T cell receptor beta chains below, sequenced in a study of T cell clonality in common variable immunodeficiency. Using immunoSEQ multiplex PCR, the repertoire was profiled, and TCRdb retains in-frame clones only, with some absent. This sample comprises tens of thousands of clones, none seen once only. The sequenced sample was peripheral blood mononuclear cells. These receptors were collected from a person aged 18 to 75 in good health.

This clone was observed a few times. Read coverage stops 3 residues before the CDR3 terminus; the germline J gene supplies the remainder. The rearrangement links TRBV11-1 to TRBJ2-7; 8 positions match TRBD1. The germline gives CDR1 SGHAT, CDR2 FQDESV (reference sequence). The junction had 6 bases not matched to a gene; V was cut back by 5 bases and J by 0 bases. This CDR3 is 15 amino acids long. The CDR3 is CASSALTGGSYEQYF. The covered CDR3 bases are TGTGCCAGCAGCGCCCTCACAGGGGGCTCCTACGAG.

In its sample, this clone was seen many times. The read gets to within 3 residues of the CDR3 end, and the germline J gene fills in the rest. This sequence joins TRBV12-3 or TRBV12-4 and TRBJ2-7; 7 bases are shared with TRBD1. The CDR3 loop spans 18 amino acids. Losses at the gene ends were 4 bases for V and 4 bases for J; bases not matched to a gene: 19. CDR3 in amino acids: CASSSLRKTGWSSYEQYF. The part of the CDR3 DNA that was read is TGTGCCAGCAGTTCCCTACGAAAGACAGGGTGGTCCTCGTACGAG.

The sample holds many counts of this clone. The read is 3 residues too short to cover the CDR3 end, so that end is filled in from the germline J gene. The rearrangement joins TRBV20-1 to TRBJ2-3, with no clear D. V shed 0 bases and J shed 2 bases, with 15 bases lying between them. There are 16 residues in the CDR3. Germline CDR1 DFQATT, CDR2 SNEGSKA (reference sequence). Incomplete CDR3 DNA: TGCAGTGCTAGAGATCTCTTCGCTACCCACACAGATACG. Residues: CSARDLFATHTDT. From start to end, the CDR3 is CSARDLFATHTDTQYF.

This clone appeared many times. The CDR3 end falls 3 residues outside the read, so it is completed with the germline J gene. V is TRBV19 and J is TRBJ2-2; weak D call: TRBD2 (5 bases). CDR1 LNHDA and CDR2 SQIVND come from the germline V gene (reference sequence). The CDR3 has 13 amino acids. Trimming shortened V by 5 bases and J by 7 bases, and 11 bases separated the two germline ends. The CDR3 here is CASSQDWDGELFF. CDR3 DNA, as far as it was read: TGTGCCAGTAGTCAGGACTGGGACGGGGAG.

This clone was seen repeatedly, ten times or more. The read ends 3 residues before the CDR3 terminus; that terminus is restored from the germline J gene. The rearrangement uses TRBV4-1 and TRBJ2-3; D might be TRBD1 (6 bases). The CDR3 has 16 amino acids. V shed 3 bases and J shed 0 bases, with 13 bases lying between them. Germline assignment: CDR1 MGHRA and CDR2 YSYEKL. The CDR3 bases that were read are TGCGCCAGCAGCCACACAGGGAAGGTTAGCACAGATACG. Its protein is CASSHTGKVSTDT. The full-length CDR3 reads as CASSHTGKVSTDTQYF.

This clone was observed at least ten times. The read stops 3 residues short of the end of the CDR3; the missing end is completed from the germline J gene. V is TRBV11-2 and J is TRBJ2-7, with TRBD2 matching 7 bases. The CDR3 consists of 15 residues. Germline V lookup: CDR1 SGHAT, CDR2 FQNNGV. The trim removed 1 base at V and 5 bases at J, leaving 8 bases unmatched. This CDR3 reads CASSLGAGDIHEQYF. Partial CDR3 DNA: TGTGCCAGCAGCTTAGGTGCGGGAGACATTCACGAG. Full variable domain (outside the CDR3, taken from reference TRBV11-2 and TRBJ2-7): EAGVAQSPRYKIIEKRQSVAFWCNPISGHATLYWYQQILGQGPKLLIQFQNNGVVDDSQLPKDRFSAERLKGVDSTLKIQPAKLEDSAVYLCASSLGAGDIHEQYFGPGTRLTVT.

This clone has ten or more counts. The sequenced fragment ends 3 residues before the CDR3 boundary, so the rest is inferred from the germline J gene. The chain employs TRBV13 and TRBJ2-3; 8 bases agree with TRBD2. With V trimmed by 4 bases and J by 0 bases, 9 bases remained unmatched. The CDR3 is 17 amino acids. Germline V gene lookup returns CDR1 PRHDT and CDR2 FYEKMQ (reference sequence). The sequenced CDR3 bases are TGTGCCAGCAGCTGGCTAGCGGGCGTTGCTAGCACAGATACG. It specifies CASSWLAGVASTDT. The whole CDR3 protein is CASSWLAGVASTDTQYF.

This clone was seen many times. The covered CDR3 bases are TGTGCCAGCAGACCCCAGGGGCACTACTATGGC. Its protein is CASRPQGHYYG. The whole CDR3 reads CASRPQGHYYGYTF. The rearrangement joins TRBV28 to TRBJ1-2, with D possibly being TRBD1 (6 bases). The CDR3 is cut off 3 residues early in the read; its end comes from the germline J gene. V was cut by 6 bases and J by 3 bases, with 14 bases left in between. This CDR3 has 14 residues. Germline values: CDR1 MDHEN, CDR2 SYDVKM.

This clone was seen many times. The read ends 3 residues early relative to the CDR3; the germline J gene fills the gap. This sequence joins TRBV19 and TRBJ1-3; D is uncertain. V gave up 7 bases and J gave up 0 bases, with 13 bases separating them. CDR1 LNHDA and CDR2 SQIVND come from the germline V gene (reference sequence). The CDR3 has 15 amino acids. CDR3 bases read: TGTGCCAGTAATCAACAGTGGCTCTCTGGAAACACC. This sequence encodes CASNQQWLSGNT. The full CDR3 sequence reads CASNQQWLSGNTIYF.

This clone has a count of ten or more. The CDR3 goes on 3 residues after the read ends, and that part is filled in from the germline J gene. V is TRBV28 and J is TRBJ2-7, with a tentative D call TRBD1 (6 bases). Trimming took off 6 bases at V and 1 base at J, with 13 bases between the two ends. Per germline, CDR1 MDHEN and CDR2 SYDVKM. The length of the CDR3 is 14 residues. The part of the CDR3 DNA that was read is TGTGCCAGCAGGCAGACAGGAAGGTCCTACGAG. It is translated as CASRQTGRSYE. The whole CDR3 sequence is CASRQTGRSYEQYF. The full variable domain, in which reference TRBV28 and TRBJ2-7 provide the parts outside the CDR3, is DVKVTQSSRYLVKRTGEKVFLECVQDMDHENMFWYRQDPGLGLRLIYFSYDVKMKEKGDIPEGYSVSREKKERFSLILESASTNQTSMYLCASRQTGRSYEQYFGPGTRLTVT.

This clone was recorded at least ten times. The sequenced part of the CDR3 DNA is TGTGCCAGCAGAGGACTCCGAGGGGAAAAA. Translated, it gives CASRGLRGEK. The complete CDR3 sequence is CASRGLRGEKLFF. The J gene is TRBJ1-4, the V gene TRBV6-2 or TRBV6-3, with D uncertain. The read gets to within 3 residues of the CDR3 end, and the germline J gene fills in the rest. Germline-derived CDR1 and CDR2 are MNHEY and SVGEGT. Trimming removed 6 bases from V and 8 bases from J, with 13 bases in between. The CDR3 has 13 amino acids.

The sample holds many counts of this clone. The read comes to an end 3 residues before the CDR3 does, leaving the germline J gene to fill in the end. This chain links TRBV5-1 with TRBJ2-3; the match to TRBD2 covers 15 bases. The CDR3 is 17 amino acids. J was trimmed by 3 bases and V by 4 bases; bases with no gene match: 6. Germline CDR1 and CDR2: SGHRS and YFSETQ. CDR3 bases read: TGCGCCAGCAGCGCAATCGGGACTAGCGGGAGGACAGATACG. Its translation is CASSAIGTSGRTDT. In full, the CDR3 is CASSAIGTSGRTDTQYF.

This clone has at least ten counts. The CDR3 is cut off 3 residues early in the read; its end comes from the germline J gene. This chain uses TRBV12-3 or TRBV12-4 with TRBJ2-7; TRBD1 is a possible D gene (6 bases). CDR3 size: 15 residues. The V end was cut by 5 bases, the J end by 2 bases, with 16 bases between. The sequenced CDR3 bases are TGTGCCAGCAGTCCCCCTGGGGGCGGTGCCTACGAG. Translating it yields CASSPPGGGAYE. The whole CDR3 protein is CASSPPGGGAYEQYF.

In its sample, this clone was seen many times. The read finishes 3 residues shy of the CDR3 end, and the germline J gene is used to complete it. The chain employs TRBV18 and TRBJ2-2; D gene unclear. The CDR3 sequence is 14 residues long. Germline-derived CDR1 and CDR2 are KGHSH and LQKENI. V gave up 2 bases and J gave up 6 bases, with 10 bases separating them. The sequenced part of the CDR3 DNA is TGTGCCAGCTCACCAATTAAAGGGTCCGGGGAG. Translation: CASSPIKGSGE. The full CDR3 protein is CASSPIKGSGELFF.

This clone has a count of ten or more. The read is 3 residues too short to cover the CDR3 end, so that end is filled in from the germline J gene. This rearrangement joins TRBV7-9 to TRBJ1-6, with a tentative D call TRBD1 (5 bases). CDR3 length equals 15 residues. V lost 1 base to trimming and J lost 8 bases, with 12 bases between them. CDR1 and CDR2 (germline): SEHNR, FQNEAQ (reference sequence). The CDR3 here is CASSLVGREDSPLHF. CDR3 DNA (partial): TGTGCCAGCAGCTTAGTCGGCAGGGAAGATTCACCC.

In this sample, this clone turned up many times. The read halts 3 residues ahead of the CDR3 end, with the missing end drawn from the germline J gene. V gene TRBV5-4 combines with J gene TRBJ2-2; TRBD1 matches 7 bases. CDR1 SGHNT and CDR2 YYREEE come from the germline V gene (reference sequence). CDR3 length equals 15 residues. The trim removed 1 base at V and 2 bases at J, leaving 2 bases unmatched. Partial CDR3 DNA: TGTGCCAGCAGCTTGAGACAGGGAAACACCGGGGAG. Protein product: CASSLRQGNTGE. The whole CDR3 protein reads CASSLRQGNTGELFF.

This clone was picked up many times. The CDR3 is cut off 3 residues early in the read; its end comes from the germline J gene. V is TRBV2 and J is TRBJ2-1; 8 nucleotides agree with TRBD1. The CDR3 extends over 13 amino acids. V gave up 6 bases and J gave up 6 bases; unmatched junction bases: 4. Germline CDR1 and CDR2: SNHLY and FYNNEI. CDR3 region: CASRQGVSNEQFF. CDR3 DNA (partial): TGTGCCAGCAGACAGGGGGTATCCAATGAG.

This clone showed up many times. The CDR3 is cut off 3 residues early in the read; its end comes from the germline J gene. The chain combines TRBV20-1 with TRBJ2-1; 14 bases are a match to TRBD2. This CDR3 has 15 residues. The ends lost 5 bases at V and 3 bases at J; junction bases unmatched: 3. The germline CDR1 and CDR2 sequences are DFQATT and SNEGSKA (reference sequence). CDR3 DNA, as far as it was read: TGCAGTGCTTCGGGACTAGCGGGAGACTACAATGAG. Translated, it gives CSASGLAGDYNE. The whole CDR3 reads CSASGLAGDYNEQFF.

This clone was picked up many times. Coverage ceases 3 residues before the CDR3 finishes, and the germline J gene fills in the end. This chain connects TRBV9 to TRBJ1-2; D may be TRBD1 (5 bases). Germline CDR1 SGDLS, CDR2 YYNGEE. V dropped 4 bases and J dropped 6 bases, with 13 bases sitting between them. CDR3 size: 13 residues. CDR3 amino acids: CASSSGAGDGYTF. CDR3 DNA (partial): TGTGCCAGCAGCTCCGGCGCGGGGGATGGC.

There are many counts of this clone. The CDR3 goes on 3 residues after the read ends, and that part is filled in from the germline J gene. The rearrangement uses TRBV19 and TRBJ2-2, with D possibly TRBD2 on 5 matching bases. The CDR3 totals 17 residues. CDR1 is LNHDA and CDR2 is SQIVND in the germline V gene (reference sequence). V lost 1 base, J lost 5 bases, and 17 bases lay in between. The DNA read from the CDR3 is TGTGCCAGTAGTATAGGCGGGCGGACGTTAGGTACCGGGGAG. It codes for CASSIGGRTLGTGE. The CDR3 reads in full as CASSIGGRTLGTGELFF. The full variable domain, rest sourced from reference TRBV19 and TRBJ2-2, is DGGITQSPKYLFRKEGQNVTLSCEQNLNHDAMYWYRQDPGQGLRLIYYSQIVNDFQKGDIAEGYSVSREKKESFPLTVTSAQKNPTAFYLCASSIGGRTLGTGELFFGEGSRLTVL.

In its sample, this clone was seen a few times. The sequence runs out 3 residues before the end of the CDR3; the remainder is reconstructed from the germline J gene. The chain carries TRBV2 and TRBJ2-4, with D possibly TRBD1 on 5 matching bases. CDR3 size: 14 residues. The germline V gene has CDR1 SNHLY and CDR2 FYNNEI. The sequenced part of the CDR3 DNA is TGTGCCAGCAGCCCCCAGGGAACTAACTATGGT. It yields the protein CASSPQGTNYG. The entire CDR3 protein reads CASSPQGTNYGQYF. Together with reference TRBV2 and TRBJ2-4, the CDR3 gives the full variable domain: EPEVTQTPSHQVTQMGQEVILRCVPISNHLYFYWYRQILGQKVEFLVSFYNNEISEKSEIFDDQFSVERPDGSNFTLKIRSTKLEDSAMYFCASSPQGTNYGQYFGAGTRLSVL.

At least ten counts were recorded for this clone. Read sequence stops 3 residues before the CDR3 end, and the germline J gene provides the missing end. The chain couples TRBV6-1 to TRBJ2-1, with 12 nucleotides matching TRBD2. CDR1 and CDR2 from the germline V gene are MNHNS and SASEGT. The V and J ends lost 2 bases and 5 bases, in that order; junction bases with no gene match: 10. CDR3 length: 18 residues. The CDR3 region is CASSENLYGTSGHNEQFF. Incomplete CDR3 DNA: TGTGCCAGCAGTGAAAATTTGTACGGGACTAGCGGGCACAATGAG.

In its sample, this clone was seen many times. The read falls 3 residues short of the CDR3 end, and the missing part is taken from the germline J gene. The genes are TRBV20-1 and TRBJ1-4; TRBD1 matches 10 bases. The CDR3 has 18 residues. The trim removed 3 bases at V and 0 bases at J, leaving 10 bases unmatched. Germline CDR1 reads DFQATT; CDR2 reads SNEGSKA (reference sequence). CDR3 bases read: TGCAGTGCTAGGGGGCCCGGGACAGGGGTTGCAACTAATGAAAAA. This sequence encodes CSARGPGTGVATNEK. The complete CDR3 reads CSARGPGTGVATNEKLFF.

At least ten counts were recorded for this clone. The DNA ends 3 residues before the CDR3 does, and the rest of the CDR3 is filled in from the germline J gene. The chain has TRBV11-3 and TRBJ2-7; TRBD2 aligns across 7 bases. The CDR3 has 14 amino acids. Trimming at V came to 0 bases and at J to 6 bases, leaving 5 bases not matched to a gene. The germline V gene encodes CDR1 SGHNT and CDR2 YENEEA. The CDR3 sequence: CASSLEGGSGEQYF. The DNA read from the CDR3 is TGTGCCAGCAGCTTAGAGGGGGGGTCTGGCGAG. Full variable domain (missing parts from reference TRBV11-3 and TRBJ2-7): EAGVVQSPRYKIIEKKQPVAFWCNPISGHNTLYWYLQNLGQGPELLIRYENEEAVDDSQLPKDRFSAERLKGVDSTLKIQPAELGDSAVYLCASSLEGGSGEQYFGPGTRLTVT.